This is a list of T cell receptor beta chains from one sample in a study of a mutant IDH1 vaccine in newly diagnosed glioma. Assay: immunoSEQ multiplex PCR; the TCRdb copy retains only in-frame clones and omits some. This repertoire shows tens of thousands of clones, about 80% found once; its top ten account for 5.3%. Their cognate antigens are unknown. This specimen consisted of PBMCs, obtained from a glioma patient whose treatment included an IDH1 peptide vaccine. The receptors originated from a man aged 50-59 years with glioma. Each CDR3 is given with its conserved first and last residue. Fields, in order: V gene, J gene, clone size, D gene, CDR3 protein, CDR3 DNA. The D gene is left open where the match is weak. Where a row states a size, it is once, few, many or the class of an expanded clone; other rows omit it.

TRBV30,TRBJ2-7,once,-,CAWSVDLTYEQYF,TGTGCCTGGAGTGTGGATTTAACCTACGAGCAGTACTTC
TRBV29-1,TRBJ2-2,-,-,CSVGAANTGELFF,TGCAGCGTGGGGGCAGCGAACACCGGGGAGCTGTTTTTT
TRBV6-5,TRBJ2-5,-,-,CASKSSVETQYF,TGTGCCAGCAAGTCTTCGGTGGAGACCCAGTACTTC
TRBV7-2,TRBJ1-1,few,TRBD1,CASSLEGTANTEAFF,TGTGCCAGCAGCTTGGAGGGGACAGCGAACACTGAAGCTTTCTTT
TRBV4-1,TRBJ2-2,-,-,CASSQDRSTGELFF,TGCGCCAGCAGCCAAGATCGCTCCACCGGGGAGCTGTTTTTT
TRBV7-9,TRBJ2-7,-,TRBD1,CASSGTGVPTEQYF,TGTGCCAGCAGCGGGACAGGAGTCCCTACGGAGCAGTACTTC
TRBV6-1,TRBJ1-5,medium-sized,TRBD1,CASSVSGQNNQPQHF,TGTGCCAGCAGTGTATCGGGACAGAACAATCAGCCCCAGCATTTT
TRBV2,TRBJ1-5,-,TRBD1,CASSEAGGGPISQPQHF,TGTGCCAGCAGTGAAGCAGGGGGCGGACCGATTTCTCAGCCCCAGCATTTT
TRBV28,TRBJ1-5,few,-,CASNRGNQPQHF,TGTGCCAGCAACCGGGGAAATCAGCCCCAGCATTTT
TRBV15,TRBJ1-5,-,-,CATSRAGEAGQPQHF,TGTGCCACCAGCAGAGCAGGGGAGGCAGGTCAGCCCCAGCATTTT
TRBV10-3,TRBJ2-1,once,TRBD2,CAISEFEGGNEQFF,TGTGCCATCAGTGAGTTCGAGGGAGGGAATGAGCAGTTCTTC
TRBV30,TRBJ1-5,-,TRBD1,CAIGGVNQPQHF,TGTGCCATAGGGGGCGTCAATCAGCCCCAGCATTTT
TRBV4-1,TRBJ1-1,-,-,CASSQERVNTEAFF,TGCGCCAGCAGCCAAGAGAGGGTGAACACTGAAGCTTTCTTT
TRBV4-3,TRBJ2-1,few,TRBD2,CASSQGRGTINEQFF,TGCGCCAGCAGCCAAGGGCGGGGGACCATCAATGAGCAGTTCTTC
TRBV7-2,TRBJ1-3,-,-,CASSLHGSGNTIYF,TGTGCCAGCAGCTTACACGGAAGTGGAAACACCATATATTTT
TRBV7-9,TRBJ2-7,once,TRBD1,CASSLTVGQPYAEQYF,TGTGCCAGCAGCTTAACGGTGGGACAGCCATATGCAGAGCAGTACTTC
TRBV5-1,TRBJ2-3,-,-,CASSPGAGTDTQYF,TGCGCCAGCAGCCCTGGGGCAGGCACAGATACGCAGTATTTT
TRBV5-1,TRBJ1-1,-,-,CASSPGTLNTEAFF,TGCGCCAGCAGCCCTGGGACATTGAACACTGAAGCTTTCTTT
TRBV30,TRBJ2-7,-,-,CAWSVLIGGPSSYEQYF,TGTGCCTGGAGTGTACTGATCGGGGGCCCAAGCTCCTACGAGCAGTACTTC
TRBV7-2,TRBJ1-2,-,TRBD1,CASSRTGGKDYGYTF,TGTGCCAGCAGTAGGACAGGGGGGAAGGACTATGGCTACACCTTC